This is a list of T cell receptor beta chains from one sample in a study of metastatic and nonmetastatic thyroid tumors. Using MiXCR, TCRdb reanalyzed the PCR reads. Among 60,000 or so clones, less than 30% were seen once, and the ten largest hold approximately 16%. Sequencing was done on a sample of blood. Receptors were obtained from a female donor with papillary thyroid cancer or a benign thyroid nodule (not recorded which). Some clones in this sample may be carry-over from other donors' samples. The CDR3 runs from the conserved cysteine through the conserved F or W. Part of the rows lack a size; the others show once, few, many or a class for expanded clones.

abundance	j_gene	v_gene	CDR3aa
NA	TRBJ2-7	TRBV7-2	CASSFSSGSYEQYF
NA	TRBJ1-6	TRBV6-5	CASSYSTGQPSPLHF
many	TRBJ1-1	TRBV19	CASSIKGRGTEAFF
many	TRBJ1-1	TRBV19	CASSIVGESGTEAFF
NA	TRBJ1-6	TRBV6-1	CASRGRVAGSPLHF
NA	TRBJ2-1	TRBV14	CASSPRTSGRRNEQFF
NA	TRBJ2-2	TRBV5-1	CASSLDTGQSTGELFF
NA	TRBJ2-7	TRBV5-1	CASSLWDGTRANEQYF
NA	TRBJ1-2	TRBV7-9	CASSPVRERNYGYTF
many	TRBJ1-1	TRBV9	CASSTGTGSTEAFF
few	TRBJ2-5	TRBV6-1	CAGGQGARETQYF
NA	TRBJ1-2	TRBV6-1	CASVDRGRSGGYTF
few	TRBJ2-3	TRBV6-5	CASSYGGGTDTQYF
NA	TRBJ1-6	TRBV7-2	CASTWTGASPLHF